Presented here are 27 T cell receptor beta chains from one specimen sequenced in a study of blood T cell repertoires in COVID-19. Clones were read by immunoSEQ multiplex PCR, and TCRdb kept only the in-frame ones, dropping some. Here the sample spans about 14,000 clones, about 92% being singletons. Sequencing was performed on peripheral blood. These receptors originate from a human donor in a cohort sampled during active COVID-19.

The gene calls are TRBV20-1 and TRBJ2-5, with D unresolved. Germline lookup yields CDR1 DFQATT and CDR2 SNEGSKA (reference sequence). Deletions cut 3 bases from V and 4 bases from J, with 3 bases between. The CDR3 has 10 residues. As DNA, the CDR3 is TGCAGTGCTAGCGGAGAGACCCAGTACTTC. Protein sequence: CSASGETQYF.

This sequence joins TRBV27 and TRBJ2-1; 9 nucleotides match TRBD2. The V gene's germline CDR1 is MNHEY and CDR2 SMNVEV (reference sequence). V lost 5 bases and J lost 6; bases outside the gene matches: 11. The CDR3 runs to 16 residues. CDR3 DNA sequence: TGTGCCAGCAGTCTAACCGCGGGGGGGCGGTCCAATGAGCAGTTCTTC. Residues: CASSLTAGGRSNEQFF.

CDR3 DNA sequence: TGTGCCAGCTTGGGGTGGCGGGGGGCCCAAGAGACCCAGTACTTC. Translation gives CASLGWRGAQETQYF. This chain links TRBV6-5 with TRBJ2-5, with TRBD2 identical over 8 bases. After removal of 8 bases from V and 1 base from J, the junction contained 9 bases not matched to a gene. The V gene's germline CDR1 is MNHEY and CDR2 SVGAGI. There are 15 residues in the CDR3.

The DNA of the CDR3 is TGTGCCAGCAGGGGGTCCTCTAGCGGACAAGAGACCCAGTACTTC. It encodes CASRGSSSGQETQYF. The rearrangement joins TRBV28 to TRBJ2-5, with 7 bases fitting TRBD2. Germline loops: CDR1 MDHEN, CDR2 SYDVKM. CDR3 length equals 15 residues. V lost 6 bases, J lost 2 bases, and 9 bases stayed unmatched.

The chain combines TRBV7-8 with TRBJ2-5; 7 bases map to TRBD2. CDR3 length: 15 amino acids. With 4 bases clipped from V and 1 base from J, the junction kept 6 bases outside the gene matches. Germline assignment: CDR1 SGHVS and CDR2 FQNEAQ. The CDR3 spells CASSSTRTSQETQYF. The CDR3 coding sequence is TGTGCCAGCAGCTCAACACGGACTAGCCAAGAGACCCAGTACTTC.

V gene TRBV4-3 combines with J gene TRBJ2-3; 10 nucleotides line up with TRBD2. The CDR3 has 17 residues. With 0 bases clipped from V and 3 bases from J, the junction kept 6 bases outside the gene matches. Germline CDR1 is LGHNA and CDR2 is YSLEER. The CDR3 sequence: CASSQDPGLAVTDTQYF. As DNA, the CDR3 is TGCGCCAGCAGCCAAGATCCCGGACTAGCGGTTACAGATACGCAGTATTTT.

V gene TRBV27 combines with J gene TRBJ1-3; D remains unclear. Trimming removed 3 bases from V and 2 bases from J, with 5 bases in between. The CDR3 spans 13 residues. Germline V gene lookup returns CDR1 MNHEY and CDR2 SMNVEV (reference sequence). CDR3 in amino acids: CASSFGAGNTIYF. In nucleotides, the CDR3 is TGTGCCAGCAGTTTCGGGGCTGGAAACACCATATATTTT.

Here the CDR3 DNA reads TGTGCCAGTAGTTCAGCCGGGACTAGCGGAGACAATGAGCAGTTCTTC. Translated, it gives CASSSAGTSGDNEQFF. The rearrangement uses TRBV19 and TRBJ2-1, with 11 nucleotides matching TRBD2. The CDR3 extends over 16 amino acids. Germline V lookup: CDR1 LNHDA, CDR2 SQIVND (reference sequence). Trimming removed 5 bases from V and 5 bases from J; junction bases left unmatched: 8.

This clone showed up just once. This chain joins TRBV28 and TRBJ1-2; no clear D. The germline CDR1 and CDR2 sequences are MDHEN and SYDVKM. V lost 5 bases, J lost 8 bases, and 21 bases lay in between. The CDR3 totals 15 residues. In DNA form, the CDR3 reads TGTGCCAGCAGTGTATCCGGGATCCAGAAAGGGGGCTACACCTTC. Amino acids: CASSVSGIQKGGYTF.

The chain joins TRBV10-3 to TRBJ2-2, with 13 bases identical to TRBD2. The CDR3 extends over 20 amino acids. V gave up 7 bases and J gave up 0 bases; unmatched junction bases: 14. CDR1 and CDR2 from the germline V gene are ENHRY and SYGVKD. The CDR3 protein is CAINPPRGTSGTSNTGELFF. Here the CDR3 DNA reads TGTGCCATCAACCCGCCCCGAGGGACTAGCGGGACCTCGAACACCGGGGAGCTGTTTTTT.

The CDR3 DNA reads as TGTGCCAGCACCAACAGGGGGTACTTGGGCGAGCAGTTCTTC. This translates into CASTNRGYLGEQFF. The J gene is TRBJ2-1, the V gene TRBV5-4, with 8 bases identical to TRBD1. The CDR3 consists of 14 residues. The germline CDR1 and CDR2 sequences are SGHNT and YYREEE (reference sequence). Trimming took 6 bases from V and 10 from J; bases not matched to a gene: 12.

V usage is TRBV28 and J usage is TRBJ2-1; a possible D gene is TRBD2 (7 bases). V was clipped by 6 bases and J by 2 bases, with 14 bases between them. From germline, CDR1 is MDHEN and CDR2 SYDVKM. This CDR3 has 15 residues. CDR3 in amino acids: CASSGGHNTYNEQFF. In DNA form, the CDR3 reads TGTGCCAGCAGCGGGGGGCACAATACCTACAATGAGCAGTTCTTC. The whole variable domain, filled in from reference TRBV28 and TRBJ2-1, reads DVKVTQSSRYLVKRTGEKVFLECVQDMDHENMFWYRQDPGLGLRLIYFSYDVKMKEKGDIPEGYSVSREKKERFSLILESASTNQTSMYLCASSGGHNTYNEQFFGPGTRLTVL.

The chain couples TRBV28 to TRBJ2-7; TRBD1 aligns across 7 bases. The CDR3 consists of 15 residues. CDR1 and CDR2 (germline): MDHEN, SYDVKM. V gave up 3 bases and J gave up 3 bases; unmatched junction bases: 8. Here the CDR3 reads CASSLGLAGGYEQYF. DNA of the CDR3: TGTGCCAGCAGTTTGGGGCTGGCAGGGGGCTACGAGCAGTACTTC.

The CDR3 DNA reads TGCGCCAGCAGCGTAGCGGAGAACTCTGGGGCCAACGTCCTGACTTTC. Residues: CASSVAENSGANVLTF. The rearrangement uses TRBV5-1 and TRBJ2-6; D is perhaps TRBD2 (6 bases). CDR1 and CDR2 from the germline V gene are SGHRS and YFSETQ. The CDR3 consists of 16 residues. V was cut by 4 bases and J by 0 bases, with 11 bases left in between.

The chain carries TRBV6-4 and TRBJ2-1; TRBD2 is a possible D gene (6 bases). The CDR3 totals 15 residues. V gave up 2 bases and J gave up 15 bases, with 23 bases separating them. The germline V gene has CDR1 MRHNA and CDR2 SNTAGT. CDR3 DNA sequence: TGTGCCAGCAGTGACGAAGGCGGGATTACAGGCCCCCGGTTCTTC. Translated: CASSDEGGITGPRFF.

This chain links TRBV7-9 with TRBJ1-6, with 7 bases that match TRBD1. Germline values: CDR1 SEHNR, CDR2 FQNEAQ (reference sequence). The CDR3 sequence is 15 residues long. V gave up 5 bases and J gave up 9 bases; unmatched junction bases: 10. The CDR3 here is CASSLGGGSFSPLHF. For the CDR3, the DNA is TGTGCCAGCAGCCTAGGGGGCGGTTCGTTTTCACCCCTCCACTTT.

This sequence joins TRBV7-2 and TRBJ2-1, with D maybe TRBD2 (5 bases). The CDR3 has 16 amino acids. The germline V and J ends were trimmed by 2 bases and 0 bases, with 11 bases remaining between them. Germline assignment: CDR1 SGHTA and CDR2 FQGNSA. The CDR3 DNA is TGTGCCAGCAGCTTACTTTCTGGGAGCTCCTACAATGAGCAGTTCTTC. This encodes CASSLLSGSSYNEQFF.

V and J are TRBV29-1 and TRBJ1-4, with TRBD1 matching 7 bases. CDR3 length: 14 amino acids. The V segment lost 3 bases and the J segment 6 bases; nucleotides outside the gene matches: 7. Germline V gene sequence: CDR1 SQVTM, CDR2 ANQGSEA. CDR3 DNA sequence: TGCAGCGTTGATACAGGGGTGGTGGATGAAAAACTGTTTTTT. This translates into CSVDTGVVDEKLFF.

CDR3 nucleotides: TGTGCCAGCAGCTTTGGACAGGGGGCTGCCTACGAGCAGTACTTC. It is translated as CASSFGQGAAYEQYF. The rearrangement links TRBV5-4 to TRBJ2-7, with 11 bases fitting TRBD1. CDR3 length: 15 residues. The V gene's germline CDR1 is SGHNT and CDR2 YYREEE (reference sequence). The trim removed 2 bases at V and 2 bases at J, leaving 3 bases unmatched.

The chain joins TRBV5-1 to TRBJ2-5; D unclear. V lost 4 bases and J lost 2, with 12 bases in between. CDR3 length: 14 amino acids. Germline CDR1 SGHRS, CDR2 YFSETQ. CDR3 DNA sequence: TGCGCCAGCAGCCCGAAGACTCAACAAGAGACCCAGTACTTC. It translates to CASSPKTQQETQYF.

This sequence joins TRBV5-6 and TRBJ2-5; TRBD2 is a possible D gene (6 bases). From germline, CDR1 is SGHDT and CDR2 YYEEEE. The CDR3 has 16 amino acids. V was cut by 3 bases and J by 5 bases, with 20 bases left in between. The CDR3 DNA follows: TGTGCCAGCAGCTCAATCGGGCAGGGACTGAGGGAGACCCAGTACTTC. It encodes CASSSIGQGLRETQYF. The full variable domain, in which reference TRBV5-6 and TRBJ2-5 provide the parts outside the CDR3, is DAGVTQSPTHLIKTRGQQVTLRCSPKSGHDTVSWYQQALGQGPQFIFQYYEEEERQRGNFPDRFSGHQFPNYSSELNVNALLLGDSALYLCASSSIGQGLRETQYFGPGTRLLVL.

The chain links TRBV7-2 to TRBJ2-3; D gene unclear. The V gene's germline CDR1 is SGHTA and CDR2 FQGNSA. V was shortened by 2 bases and J by 4 bases, with 10 bases between the two germline ends. The CDR3 covers 14 residues. The CDR3 coding sequence is TGTGCCAGCAGCTTAAGTCGAGGATCAGATACGCAGTATTTT. Translated, it gives CASSLSRGSDTQYF.

The chain is built from TRBV11-2 and TRBJ1-5; TRBD1 agrees at 8 bases. This CDR3 is built from 18 residues. The germline CDR1 and CDR2 sequences are SGHAT and FQNNGV. The trim removed 1 base at V and 0 bases at J, leaving 8 bases unmatched. CDR3: CASSLGGTGGGSNQPQHF. In DNA, the CDR3 is TGTGCCAGCAGCTTAGGTGGGACAGGCGGGGGTAGCAATCAGCCCCAGCATTTT.

This clone was seen a handful of times. The rearrangement uses TRBV27 and TRBJ1-2, with D perhaps matching TRBD1 (6 bases). The CDR3 totals 18 residues. V was clipped by 4 bases and J by 7 bases, with 28 bases between them. Germline V gene lookup returns CDR1 MNHEY and CDR2 SMNVEV (reference sequence). In DNA form, the CDR3 reads TGTGCCAGCAGTTGCGGGGGGGCCGTACAGGGAAGGTTGTGTGGCTACACCTTC. It specifies CASSCGGAVQGRLCGYTF.

The chain is built from TRBV5-1 and TRBJ2-3; 9 bases line up with TRBD1. V trimming: 9 bases; J trimming: 3 bases; junction bases outside the gene matches: 2. Germline V gene data show CDR1 as SGHRS and CDR2 as YFSETQ. The CDR3 consists of 12 residues. CDR3 sequence (DNA): TGCGCCACCGGGACAGGGACAGATACGCAGTATTTT. This encodes CATGTGTDTQYF.

This chain joins TRBV6-6 and TRBJ2-2; 7 positions match TRBD2. CDR1 is MNHNY and CDR2 is SVGAGI in the germline V gene (reference sequence). The V segment lost 0 bases and the J segment 2 bases; nucleotides outside the gene matches: 3. This CDR3 comprises 16 residues. CDR3 sequence reads: CASSYSGGYNTGELFF. CDR3 nucleotide sequence: TGTGCCAGCAGTTACTCGGGGGGGTATAACACCGGGGAGCTGTTTTTT.

The chain links TRBV7-3 to TRBJ2-7; 8 bases are a match to TRBD1. This CDR3 spans 13 amino acids. The germline gives CDR1 SGHTA, CDR2 FQGTGA. Trimming cost V 3 bases and J 7 bases; bases outside gene matches: 5. CDR3 sequence: CASSLARGQEQYF. The CDR3 DNA reads as TGTGCCAGCAGCTTGGCCAGGGGGCAAGAGCAGTACTTC.